The rows below give T cell receptor beta chains drawn from one sample of a study of T cell responses to AZD1222 COVID-19 vaccine. Libraries were prepared by immunoSEQ multiplex PCR; TCRdb keeps only in-frame clonotypes and omits some of them. The sample lists fewer than 120,000 clones; about 94% were seen once. The material was peripheral blood, obtained 28 days after the second AZD1222 dose. These receptors were taken from an adult who received the AZD1222 COVID-19 vaccine. Both conserved end residues are part of each CDR3. The order of the fields is J gene, D gene, clone size, V gene, CDR3 protein, CDR3 DNA. A D gene is named only where the DNA matches it firmly. Clone size is given for some rows only: seen once, a few or many times, or a class if the clone is expanded.

>TRBJ2-7|TRBD1|.|TRBV10-2
CASSGTALSGQYF
TGCGCCAGCTCCGGGACAGCTCTCTCTGGGCAGTACTTC
>TRBJ2-1|TRBD2|.|TRBV7-6
CASSLAREGSYNEQFF
TGTGCCAGCAGCTTAGCGCGGGAGGGCTCCTACAATGAGCAGTTCTTC
>TRBJ2-1|.|.|TRBV7-8
CASSPNPGHYNEQFF
TGTGCCAGCAGCCCAAACCCGGGACACTACAATGAGCAGTTCTTC
>TRBJ1-5|.|.|TRBV10-3
CAISGVGRDSNQPQHF
TGTGCCATCAGTGGGGTGGGGAGGGATAGCAATCAGCCCCAGCATTTT
>TRBJ2-7|TRBD1|.|TRBV28
CASSFETGVRYDEQYF
TGTGCCAGCAGTTTCGAGACAGGGGTTCGGTACGACGAGCAGTACTTC
>TRBJ1-1|.|.|TRBV14
CASSQTGAGNTEAFF
TGTGCCAGCAGCCAAACGGGGGCTGGGAACACTGAAGCTTTCTTT
>TRBJ1-3|TRBD1|.|TRBV2
CASSEFAGQSGNTIYF
TGTGCCAGCAGTGAATTCGCGGGACAGAGTGGAAACACCATATATTTT
>TRBJ1-4|.|.|TRBV7-9
CASSFRDEKLFF
TGTGCCAGCAGCTTCAGGGACGAAAAACTGTTTTTT
>TRBJ2-4|.|.|TRBV19
CASSPYRPPENIQYF
TGTGCCAGTAGTCCGTATAGACCCCCCGAAAACATTCAGTACTTC
>TRBJ2-5|.|.|TRBV5-4
CASSLALELETQYF
TGTGCCAGCAGCTTGGCCCTAGAGCTAGAGACCCAGTACTTC
>TRBJ1-1|.|.|TRBV7-6
CASSSDPNTEAFF
TGTGCCAGCAGCTCTGACCCTAACACTGAAGCTTTCTTT
>TRBJ1-5|.|.|TRBV11-2
CASSRTGGDNQPQHF
TGTGCCAGCAGCCGAACGGGGGGAGACAATCAGCCCCAGCATTTT
>TRBJ2-7|TRBD1|.|TRBV5-1
CASSDTGDSSHEQYF
TGCGCCAGCAGCGACACCGGGGACAGTTCCCACGAGCAGTACTTC
>TRBJ2-7|TRBD1|.|TRBV5-1
CASSRPGQGSEQYF
TGCGCCAGCAGCCGGCCGGGACAGGGCTCCGAGCAGTACTTC
>TRBJ2-3|TRBD2|.|TRBV11-3
CASSRGISGSPDTQYF
TGTGCCAGCAGCCGGGGGATTAGCGGGAGTCCAGATACGCAGTATTTT
>TRBJ1-3|TRBD1|.|TRBV24-1
CVTPDRAELRNTIYF
TGTGTCACCCCTGACAGGGCGGAATTGAGGAACACCATATATTTT
>TRBJ1-2|.|.|TRBV12-3/TRBV12-4
CASSLRLNYGYTF
TGTGCCAGCAGTCTTCGGCTGAACTATGGCTACACCTTC
>TRBJ2-7|.|.|TRBV19
CASSRKTAYEQYF
TGTGCCAGTAGTAGGAAAACCGCCTACGAGCAGTACTTC
>TRBJ1-1|.|.|TRBV4-1
CASSQETVDRAFTEAFF
TGCGCCAGCAGCCAAGAAACGGTTGACCGAGCCTTCACTGAAGCTTTCTTT
>TRBJ2-1|.|.|TRBV19
CASRRLFTDSYNEQFF
TGTGCCAGTAGACGGCTTTTTACAGACTCCTACAATGAGCAGTTCTTC
>TRBJ1-1|.|.|TRBV7-9
CASTHLLNTEAFF
TGTGCCAGCACCCACCTTTTGAACACTGAAGCTTTCTTT
>TRBJ1-2|TRBD1|.|TRBV6-5
CASRQTGVGYGYTF
TGTGCCAGCAGACAGACAGGGGTGGGCTATGGCTACACCTTC
>TRBJ1-1|.|.|TRBV7-2
CASSLLLQVPTFF
TGTGCCAGCAGCTTACTCTTACAGGTTCCGACTTTCTTT
>TRBJ1-1|.|.|TRBV19
CASSIRNTEAFF
TGTGCCAGTAGTATAAGGAACACTGAAGCTTTCTTT
>TRBJ1-2|.|.|TRBV13
CASSPVGLGGYGYTF
TGTGCCAGCAGCCCCGTAGGCCTGGGGGGGTATGGCTACACCTTC
>TRBJ2-5|.|.|TRBV25-1
CASNDRLTETQYF
TGTGCCAGCAACGATCGACTAACCGAGACCCAGTACTTC
>TRBJ1-2|.|.|TRBV27
CASTGSGAGYTF
TGTGCCAGCACCGGTAGTGGGGCTGGCTACACCTTC
>TRBJ1-5|.|.|TRBV7-8
CASSPGTSNQPQHF
TGTGCCAGCAGTCCCGGGACAAGTAATCAGCCCCAGCATTTT
>TRBJ1-5|TRBD1|.|TRBV19
CASSSRDRKQPQHF
TGTGCCAGTTCATCCCGGGACAGAAAACAGCCCCAGCATTTT
>TRBJ1-1|.|.|TRBV5-5
CASNTRGDTEAFF
TGTGCCAGCAACACTAGGGGGGACACTGAAGCTTTCTTT
>TRBJ1-2|.|once|TRBV9
CASSVAAGEGYGYTF
TGTGCCAGCAGCGTAGCCGCAGGGGAGGGGTATGGCTACACCTTC
>TRBJ2-3|.|.|TRBV3-1/TRBV3-2
CASSQAGGSTDTQYF
TGTGCCAGCAGCCAAGCGGGGGGCAGCACAGATACGCAGTATTTT
>TRBJ1-2|.|.|TRBV5-6
CASSVRRSNYGYTF
TGTGCCAGCAGCGTCCGAAGGTCGAACTATGGCTACACCTTC
>TRBJ2-1|.|few|TRBV6-4
CASSTRDNNEQFF
TGTGCCAGCAGCACCAGGGACAACAATGAGCAGTTCTTC
>TRBJ1-6|TRBD1|.|TRBV29-1
CSADREGSRGNSPLHF
TGCAGCGCGGACAGGGAGGGCAGTCGGGGAAATTCACCCCTCCACTTT
>TRBJ1-6|.|.|TRBV4-2
CASSRRDGEYNSPLHF
TGTGCCAGCAGCCGTCGGGACGGAGAATATAATTCACCCCTCCACTTT
>TRBJ2-7|TRBD1|medium-sized|TRBV27
CASSLKGAGYEQYF
TGTGCCAGCAGTTTAAAGGGGGCTGGATACGAGCAGTACTTC
>TRBJ1-1|TRBD1|.|TRBV6-5
CASSYSNRGSTEAFF
TGTGCCAGCAGTTACTCGAACAGGGGTAGCACTGAAGCTTTCTTT
>TRBJ2-7|.|once|TRBV14
CASSQDVNGGVPYEQYF
TGTGCCAGCAGCCAAGACGTTAATGGGGGAGTCCCCTACGAGCAGTACTTC
>TRBJ1-3|.|.|TRBV3-1/TRBV3-2
CASSLRPSSGNTIYF
TGTGCCAGCAGCCTTCGACCGAGCTCTGGAAACACCATATATTTT
>TRBJ1-2|TRBD1|.|TRBV6-6
CASSFPRQGGYTF
TGTGCCAGCAGTTTTCCTAGACAGGGAGGCTACACCTTC
>TRBJ1-5|TRBD1|.|TRBV19
CAVGTGSQPQHF
TGTGCCGTCGGGACAGGGAGTCAGCCCCAGCATTTT
>TRBJ2-1|TRBD2|.|TRBV10-1
CATSTRGGGEQFF
TGCGCCACCTCGACGCGGGGGGGAGGTGAGCAGTTCTTC
>TRBJ2-3|.|.|TRBV7-9
CASSLRLGGTDTQYF
TGTGCCAGCAGCTTACGACTAGGAGGCACAGATACGCAGTATTTT
>TRBJ2-2|.|.|TRBV12-3/TRBV12-4
CASTDLATGELFF
TGTGCCAGCACCGACTTGGCGACCGGGGAGCTGTTTTTT
>TRBJ1-2|.|.|TRBV6-4
CASSDSDSGYTF
TGTGCCAGCAGTGACAGTGACAGCGGCTACACCTTC
>TRBJ1-3|.|.|TRBV9
CASSVGVQGTSSGNTIYF
TGTGCCAGCAGCGTAGGGGTCCAGGGGACTAGCTCTGGAAACACCATATATTTT
>TRBJ1-6|.|.|TRBV5-1
CASSSEGWHNSPLHF
TGCGCCAGCAGCTCCGAAGGCTGGCATAATTCACCCCTCCACTTT